This T cell receptor beta chain originates from a study of blood T cell repertoires in COVID-19 (dated by TCRdb to 2020 to 2021). Study-wide context: Samples from collaborators originated in the United States, Italy and Spain and spanned both the acute and convalescent phases of COVID-19. Samples came from the ongoing ImmuneRACE study (first 160 participants) plus 1,254 subjects from 6 global collaborators. HLA class I and class II types, where available, came from metadata supplied by the sample provider rather than from assay-based typing. The dataset comprised deeply sampled blood TCRbeta repertoires from subjects exposed to, actively infected with, or recovered from COVID-19. The repertoires were released in a freely available public database intended as a resource for research on the immune response to SARS-CoV-2. A de-identified subject ID, COVID-19 status, age in years and sex were almost always included in the sample metadata. The material from the prospective study consisted of cDNA or gDNA derived from T cells, B-cell-depleted T cells, or PBMCs. Points the paper makes about the study in general: Clinical and demographic metadata were provided uncurated, with the amount varying by source and participant.

The immunoSEQ Assay, a bias-controlled multiplex PCR, was used to amplify TCRbeta CDR3 regions from genomic DNA. From the authors' description of their analysis: Nucleated cell counts per sample were estimated from amplification of reference gene primers within the assay. To quantify the absolute abundance of each unique TCRbeta CDR3 rearrangement, sequence reads were collapsed and filtered. For each sample, productive Simpson clonality was calculated by taking the square root of Simpson's diversity index across productive rearrangements. The immuneACCESS repertoire file appears here via TCRdb, limited to in-frame rearrangements. These files lack a portion of the clones; in checked studies, under half of the deficit traces to unresolved V genes, and the cause of the others is not known. Clone size and V and J calls were adopted from that table, with D and trimming inferred from the DNA. The sample table contains 230,000 or so clones; only one count was recorded for about 79% of them. Approximately 2.4% of the sample comes from the top ten.

About this clone itself: Its antigen is still unknown. Within one base of it there is no much larger clone, and no base qualities were kept.

From a lookup of the germline V gene, CDR1 and CDR2 are MRHNA and SNTAGT. From its cysteine to its phenylalanine, the CDR3 spans 17 amino acids. The CDR3 DNA has 51 bases and is translated from base 1. The V end gives up 0 bases and the J end 2 bases, leaving 2 bases in the junction not matched to a gene. Another Seattle source contributed samples from volunteer blood donors who had recovered from COVID-19. The collaborating institutions used their own protocols to collect whole blood in K2EDTA tubes. Collaborator samples were shipped for TCRbeta analysis as frozen whole blood, isolated PBMCs, or DNA extracted from either sample type.

This receptor chain uses TRBV6-4 and TRBJ2-3; TRBD2 agrees with 13 junctional bases. This sequence originates from a man aged 35-49 years who had recovered from COVID-19. Sequencing was carried out using peripheral blood. CDR3 protein: CASSDSTSGGLTDTQYF. The bases are TGTGCCAGCAGTGACTCGACTAGCGGGGGGCTCACAGATACGCAGTATTTT.